This TCR beta chain came from a study of CD8 T cells in Susac syndrome. In germline, CDR1 is SQVTM, CDR2 ANQGSEA. V shed 6 bases and J 2 bases; nucleotides not matched to a gene: 4. The length of the CDR3 is 13 residues. Random-hexamer reverse transcription was applied to 0.5 to 1 ug RNA. TCRdb re-analysed the immunoSEQ multiplex PCR reads in MiXCR, keeping a single row per CDR3 protein. The repertoire consists of fewer than 350,000 distinct CDR3 sequences, with approximately 90% occurring once and the leading ten covering around 0.18%. The sequencing input was CD8+ T cells from PBMCs. This chain links TRBV29-1 with TRBJ2-7; 10 bases map to TRBD2. The TCR comes from a human donor with multiple sclerosis. CDR3 nucleotides: TGCAGCGTAAGAGCGGGAGGGACCTACGAGCAGTACTTC. This translates into CSVRAGGTYEQYF.